This is a list of T cell receptor beta chains from one sample in a study of shared clonotypes between healthy human individuals. Only in-frame clones appear in the TCRdb table, and some are missing; sequencing was by immunoSEQ multiplex PCR. The table records about 2 million clones, 95% of them present only once. Sample: naive CD4+ T cells sorted from blood. Receptor source: a man between 18 and 35 years old in good health. CDR3s include the opening cysteine and the closing phenylalanine or tryptophan. A D gene is named only where the DNA matches it firmly. The listing skips clone size in some rows; elsewhere it reads once, few, many or a size class.

v_gene	d_gene	abundance	j_gene	CDR3nt	CDR3aa
TRBV27	TRBD1	NA	TRBJ2-7	TGTGCCAGCAAGGCCGGGACAGGGGGTTCCTACGAGCAGTACTTC	CASKAGTGGSYEQYF
TRBV7-7	NA	NA	TRBJ2-2	TGTGCTAGCAGCTCCATTGGGGGAAACGGGGAGCTGTTTTTT	CASSSIGGNGELFF
TRBV28	NA	once	TRBJ1-1	TGTGCCACCCAAATGTCCCCAGAACGGGCGGGTGAAGCTTTCTTT	CATQMSPERAGEAFF
TRBV7-2	NA	NA	TRBJ1-5	TGTGCCAGCAGCTTTGTGGACAGCAACAATCAGCCCCAGCATTTT	CASSFVDSNNQPQHF
TRBV28	NA	NA	TRBJ1-2	TGTGCCAGCAGTTTAGATCATGTGCAGTATGGCTACACCTTC	CASSLDHVQYGYTF
TRBV6-1	NA	NA	TRBJ1-1	TGTGCCAGCAGCGAAGGAGGGTTGAGCACTGAAGCTTTCTTT	CASSEGGLSTEAFF
TRBV5-4	TRBD1	once	TRBJ2-5	TGTGCCAGCAGCTTGGGGACAGGTGTTCAAGAGACCCAGTACTTC	CASSLGTGVQETQYF
TRBV6-4	TRBD1	NA	TRBJ1-1	TGTGCCAGCAGTGAGGCAGGGGGAGACACTGAAGCTTTCTTT	CASSEAGGDTEAFF
TRBV19	TRBD1	NA	TRBJ2-5	TGTGCCAGTAGGGACAGGGGGAAGGTTGAGACCCAGTACTTC	CASRDRGKVETQYF
TRBV7-2	NA	NA	TRBJ2-7	TGTGCCAGCAGCGCATTACTTGTGTCGGCCGAGCAGTACTTC	CASSALLVSAEQYF
TRBV25-1	TRBD2	NA	TRBJ2-7	TGTGCCAGCAGCTCGAACAGCGGGGGGCTTAGGGAGCAGTACTTC	CASSSNSGGLREQYF
TRBV4-3	TRBD2	NA	TRBJ2-2	TGCGCCAGCAGCCAAGAATTTGGCGGGGGGAACACCGGGGAGCTGTTTTTT	CASSQEFGGGNTGELFF
TRBV6-6	NA	NA	TRBJ1-2	TGTGCCAGCAGTCGCGAAATAGCCTGGAAAGGGGATGGCTACACCTTC	CASSREIAWKGDGYTF
TRBV28	TRBD1	NA	TRBJ1-5	TGTGCCAGCAGTCCCCCGACAGGGTTTCAGCCCCAGCATTTT	CASSPPTGFQPQHF
TRBV21-1	NA	NA	TRBJ1-4	TGTGCCAGCAGGCTCGTCATCCAAAATGAAAAACTGTTTTTT	CASRLVIQNEKLFF
TRBV18	NA	once	TRBJ2-7	TGTGCCAGCTCACCAGGGGGGTACGAGCAGTACTTC	CASSPGGYEQYF
TRBV9	TRBD1	once	TRBJ2-2	TGTGCCAGCAGCATCCGGACAGGGCAAGACACCGGGGAGCTGTTTTTT	CASSIRTGQDTGELFF
TRBV5-1	TRBD1	once	TRBJ1-4	TGCGCCAGCAGCTTGACCGGGACAGGGGATGAAAAACTGTTTTTT	CASSLTGTGDEKLFF
TRBV7-8	TRBD1	once	TRBJ1-5	TGTGCCAGCAGCCAAGGGACAGGGGGACTGCCCCAGCATTTT	CASSQGTGGLPQHF
TRBV14	NA	NA	TRBJ1-3	TGTGCCAGCAGCCGCCTAAAGGGAAAGGGAGGGTCTGGAAACACCATATATTTT	CASSRLKGKGGSGNTIYF
TRBV5-1	TRBD1	NA	TRBJ2-7	TGCGCCAGCAGCTTCCACCCGGGACAGGGCTCCTACGAGCAGTACTTC	CASSFHPGQGSYEQYF
TRBV5-1	TRBD2	NA	TRBJ2-3	TGCGCCAGCAGTAAGGGAGCCAGCGGGGGACCAGATACGCAGTATTTT	CASSKGASGGPDTQYF
TRBV27	NA	NA	TRBJ2-2	TGTGCCAGCAGTTTTGACGGACGGTACACCGGGGAGCTGTTTTTT	CASSFDGRYTGELFF
TRBV15	NA	NA	TRBJ1-4	TGTGCCACCAGCAGAGATCAGTTACAGGAAAATGAAAAACTGTTTTTT	CATSRDQLQENEKLFF
TRBV9	NA	NA	TRBJ2-7	TGTGCCAGCAGCTCAGGCCGGGACTACGAGCAGTACTTC	CASSSGRDYEQYF
TRBV5-4	NA	NA	TRBJ1-3	TGTGCCAGCAGCTTTGCCTTGGGGGGGTCCTCTGGAAACACCATATATTTT	CASSFALGGSSGNTIYF
TRBV10-2	NA	NA	TRBJ1-3	TGCGCCAGCATGGACATAAGGAGACCTGGAAACACCATATATTTT	CASMDIRRPGNTIYF
TRBV10-3	NA	NA	TRBJ2-1	TGTGCCATCAGTGACTCCGCGCGGAGTCCTTACAGTGAGCAGTTCTTC	CAISDSARSPYSEQFF
TRBV5-8	NA	once	TRBJ2-5	TGTGCCACCAAGACTAGAGAAAGTTGGTACGAAGAGACCCAGTACTTC	CATKTRESWYEETQYF
TRBV4-1	NA	NA	TRBJ1-2	TGCGCCAGCAGCCAAGGACTACAGGGATACTATGGCTACACCTTC	CASSQGLQGYYGYTF
TRBV25-1	NA	NA	TRBJ2-7	TGTGCCAGCAAGCACGGGCCGAGCGAGCAGTACTTC	CASKHGPSEQYF
TRBV5-1	NA	NA	TRBJ2-6	TGCGCCAGCTTGAGGGACGGGTCTGGGGCCAACGTCCTGACTTTC	CASLRDGSGANVLTF
TRBV7-8	TRBD2	NA	TRBJ2-7	TGTGCCAGCAGCCCAGCGGGGCGTGAGCAGTACTTC	CASSPAGREQYF
TRBV28	NA	NA	TRBJ2-5	TGTGCCAGCAGTTTGGGGTTAGTGAAAGCGACAGAGACCCAGTACTTC	CASSLGLVKATETQYF
TRBV7-9	TRBD1	NA	TRBJ2-7	TGTGCCAGCAGCTCAACGGGACAGAGTTACGAGCAGTACTTC	CASSSTGQSYEQYF
TRBV7-9	NA	NA	TRBJ1-5	TGTGCCAGCAGTTCAGGGTATAGCAATCAGCCCCAGCATTTT	CASSSGYSNQPQHF
TRBV6-5	NA	once	TRBJ2-5	TGTGCCAGCAGTCAGACAGGGCCCGGGAGGGAGACCCAGTACTTC	CASSQTGPGRETQYF
TRBV9	TRBD1	NA	TRBJ1-3	TGTGCCAGCAGCGCGGACAGGGGGATATCTGGAAACACCATATATTTT	CASSADRGISGNTIYF
TRBV19	TRBD1	NA	TRBJ1-6	TGTGCCAGTAGTATCGGGACAGGATTTACACCCCTCCACTTT	CASSIGTGFTPLHF
TRBV5-1	TRBD1	NA	TRBJ2-7	TGCGCCAGCAGCCCGGAGACAGGGGGCTGGTCCTACGAGCAGTACTTC	CASSPETGGWSYEQYF
TRBV30	NA	NA	TRBJ2-7	TGTGCCTGGACGAATCCAAATTCCTACGAGCAGTACTTC	CAWTNPNSYEQYF
TRBV7-9	TRBD1	NA	TRBJ2-3	TGTGCCAGCAGCACAGGGGGTCGGCGACTAGTTGGCACAGATACGCAGTATTTT	CASSTGGRRLVGTDTQYF
TRBV25-1	TRBD1	NA	TRBJ2-7	TGTGCCAGCAGTGAATATGGGACAGGGGGAATGGGTGAGCAGTACTTC	CASSEYGTGGMGEQYF
TRBV6-1	TRBD1	NA	TRBJ1-1	TGTGCCAGCAGTGAAGATGGACAGGGTGGGGACACTGAAGCTTTCTTT	CASSEDGQGGDTEAFF
TRBV6-6	TRBD2	NA	TRBJ2-5	TGTGCCAGCAGTTACTGGGTAGCGGGGCACCAAGAGACCCAGTACTTC	CASSYWVAGHQETQYF
TRBV2	TRBD2	NA	TRBJ2-1	TGTGCCAGCAGTGAAGGGACTAGCGTCAATGAGCAGTTCTTC	CASSEGTSVNEQFF
TRBV5-1	NA	NA	TRBJ2-5	TGCGCCAGCAGCTTCCCAGGGGCCCAAGAGACCCAGTACTTC	CASSFPGAQETQYF
TRBV30	TRBD1	NA	TRBJ1-5	TGTGCCTGGAGCTTTCAGGGGGAATTGGGCAATCAGCCCCAGCATTTT	CAWSFQGELGNQPQHF
TRBV18	TRBD2	NA	TRBJ2-7	TGTGCCAGCTCACCATTACCGGGACTAGCGGGCTACGAGCAGTACTTC	CASSPLPGLAGYEQYF
TRBV2	NA	few	TRBJ1-6	TGTGCCAGCAGGGGCGGGGAGAGCTCCTATAATTCACCCCTCCACTTT	CASRGGESSYNSPLHF
TRBV9	NA	NA	TRBJ1-1	TGTGCCAGCAGCGTAGCCTCGAACACTGAAGCTTTCTTT	CASSVASNTEAFF
TRBV11-2	TRBD1	NA	TRBJ1-2	TGTGCCAGCAGCTCCGGACAGGGGGCTAACTATGGCTACACCTTC	CASSSGQGANYGYTF
TRBV2	TRBD2	NA	TRBJ2-1	TGTGCCAGCAGTGAAGGACTAGCGGAAGCCTACAATGAGCAGTTCTTC	CASSEGLAEAYNEQFF
TRBV6-5	TRBD1	NA	TRBJ1-2	TGTGCCAGCAGTTTCCTCGGGACAGGGCCTATCTATGGCTACACCTTC	CASSFLGTGPIYGYTF
TRBV2	NA	NA	TRBJ1-5	TGTGCCAGCAGTTACAGGGAGGGGGGCAATCAGCCCCAGCATTTT	CASSYREGGNQPQHF
TRBV5-1	NA	once	TRBJ1-6	TGCGCCAGCAGCTTGGGACAGTTGAATTCACCCCTCCACTTT	CASSLGQLNSPLHF
TRBV18	NA	once	TRBJ2-7	TGTGCCAGCTCAAAGAGATGGGGAGAGGGCGACGAGCAGTACTTC	CASSKRWGEGDEQYF
TRBV7-9	NA	NA	TRBJ2-5	TGTGCCAGCAGCATCCCCCAGGGGCCTCAGTACTTC	CASSIPQGPQYF
TRBV2	TRBD2	NA	TRBJ2-1	TGTGCCAGCAGTGCGTATCGGGGGGGCGGTGAGCAGTTCTTC	CASSAYRGGGEQFF
TRBV14	TRBD1	NA	TRBJ1-3	TGTGCCATTACAGCCAGGGGGATCTCTGGAAACACCATATATTTT	CAITARGISGNTIYF